This is a list of T cell receptor beta chains from one sample in a study of cytomegalovirus exposure and HLA in healthy donors. Libraries were prepared by immunoSEQ multiplex PCR; TCRdb keeps only in-frame clonotypes and omits some of them. The sample carries about 100,000 clones, about 76% recorded once. Material: PBMCs. The receptors derive from a middle-aged man in good health and CMV-seropositive. Each CDR3 is given with its conserved first and last residue. Fields, in order: clone size, J gene, V gene, D gene, CDR3 DNA, CDR3 protein. D genes are given only for firm matches. The size of a clone is reported for some rows only, either as once, few or many, or as a class for expanded clones.

. TRBJ2-5 TRBV28 TRBD1 TGTGCCAGCAGCAGGGGGCTGAGGGAGACCCAGTACTTC CASSRGLRETQYF
. TRBJ1-5 TRBV5-6 TRBD1 TGTGCCAGCAGCTCCATGGACAGGGGAGGAAATCAGCCCCAGCATTTT CASSSMDRGGNQPQHF
. TRBJ2-1 TRBV4-1 TRBD2 TGCGCCAGCAGCCGGGGGTCCAGCGGGAGCTCGGGGAATGAGCAGTTCTTC CASSRGSSGSSGNEQFF
. TRBJ2-2 TRBV27 . TGTGCCAGCAGCCCAAACACCGGGGAGCTGTTTTTT CASSPNTGELFF
. TRBJ2-4 TRBV7-9 TRBD1 TGTGCCAGCAGCACCCGGGACAGGGGTGTTGGGAACATTCAGTACTTC CASSTRDRGVGNIQYF
. TRBJ2-7 TRBV28 TRBD1 TGTGCCAGCAGACGACAGGGGATAACCTACGAGCAGTACTTC CASRRQGITYEQYF
. TRBJ1-1 TRBV5-1 . TGCGCCAGCAGCTTGGGCCAGATGAACACTGAAGCTTTCTTT CASSLGQMNTEAFF
. TRBJ2-5 TRBV5-1 . TGCGCCAGCAGCCAGGGAGGCGGAGAGACCCAGTACTTC CASSQGGGETQYF
. TRBJ1-6 TRBV6-4 . TGTGCCAGCAGTGACGAGGAAAATTCACCCCTCCACTTT CASSDEENSPLHF
. TRBJ1-2 TRBV27 . TGTGCCAGCAGTTTACAGGGGTCTCTTGGCTACACCTTC CASSLQGSLGYTF
. TRBJ2-3 TRBV9 TRBD2 TGTGCCAGCAGCGTAGGGGGAAGCGGGGGGCCGCGCACAGATACGCAGTATTTT CASSVGGSGGPRTDTQYF
. TRBJ2-1 TRBV4-2 . TGTGCCAGCAGCCAAGATCTTTCTGGGATGAGGGCCAAAAACAATGAGCAGTTCTTC CASSQDLSGMRAKNNEQFF
. TRBJ1-4 TRBV19 TRBD1 TGTGCCAGTAGTTTACAGGGGGCTAGTGAAAAACTGTTTTTT CASSLQGASEKLFF
. TRBJ2-3 TRBV5-1 TRBD2 TGCGCCAGCAGCTCCGGGGGGGCCTTGGATACGCAGTATTTT CASSSGGALDTQYF
. TRBJ1-1 TRBV7-8 . TGTGCCAGCAGACGCTCGGGCAGGGACACTGAAGCTTTCTTT CASRRSGRDTEAFF
once TRBJ2-7 TRBV19 . TGTGCCAGTAGTATAGAACCGGCTAGCTCCTACGAGCAGTACTTC CASSIEPASSYEQYF
. TRBJ2-7 TRBV7-2 TRBD2 TGTGCCAGCAGCCTGGGACTAGCGGGAGGGCCGGTTAAGAACGAGCAGTACTTC CASSLGLAGGPVKNEQYF
. TRBJ1-1 TRBV5-1 . TGCGCCAGCAGCTTGAGCGGGAGACCCGCTGAAGCTTTCTTT CASSLSGRPAEAFF
. TRBJ1-2 TRBV29-1 . TGCAGCGTTGATGAGCAGGGCTATGGCTACACCTTC CSVDEQGYGYTF
. TRBJ2-7 TRBV6-6 TRBD1 TGTGCCAGCAGTTACCAGGGGGCGGACGAGCAGTACTTC CASSYQGADEQYF
. TRBJ2-1 TRBV5-1 . TGCGCCAGCAGCCTGGGGCCCCACTCCTACAATGAGCAGTTCTTC CASSLGPHSYNEQFF
. TRBJ2-7 TRBV4-2 . TGTGCCAGCAGCCAAGAGGGCGTTGGCGAGCAGTACTTC CASSQEGVGEQYF
. TRBJ2-7 TRBV7-2 . TGTGCCAGCAGCTTACCGGGAGTAAGCGAGCAGTACTTC CASSLPGVSEQYF
. TRBJ2-6 TRBV27 TRBD1 TGTGCCAGCAGTCGGCGGACAGGGACTGGGGCCAACGTCCTGACTTTC CASSRRTGTGANVLTF
. TRBJ2-1 TRBV7-9 . TGTGCCAGCAGCTTAGAAGGAACAAAGGTCCGGGACACATACAATGAGCAGTTCTTC CASSLEGTKVRDTYNEQFF
. TRBJ2-7 TRBV4-1 . TGCGCCAGCAGCCAAGGGACTGGCAGCTCCTACGAGCAGTACTTC CASSQGTGSSYEQYF
. TRBJ2-6 TRBV7-2 . TGTGCCAGCAGCCTAATCTCTGGGGCCAACGTCCTGACTTTC CASSLISGANVLTF
. TRBJ2-6 TRBV28 . TGTGCCAGCAGTTTGCGGCTCGCACTCTCTGGGGCCAACGTCCTGACTTTC CASSLRLALSGANVLTF
few TRBJ1-4 TRBV28 . TGTGCCAGCAGCGCGGCTCGAGGAAAACTGTTTTTT CASSAARGKLFF
. TRBJ2-3 TRBV10-1 . TGCGCCAGCAGAGTAGGGGACTTTAGCACAGATACGCAGTATTTT CASRVGDFSTDTQYF
. TRBJ2-7 TRBV7-9 TRBD1 TGTGCCAGCAGCATGGACCCCGGGACAGACTCCTACGAGCAGTACTTC CASSMDPGTDSYEQYF
once TRBJ2-7 TRBV7-2 TRBD1 TGTGCCAGCAGCTTTAAAGGACAGGAGTACGAGCAGTACTTC CASSFKGQEYEQYF
once TRBJ2-7 TRBV27 TRBD2 TGTGCCAGCAGTCCCTCGACTAGCTTCCCCTACGAGCAGTACTTC CASSPSTSFPYEQYF
. TRBJ1-1 TRBV11-2 . TGTGCCAGCAGCTCTAACAGCGGGAACACTGAAGCTTTCTTT CASSSNSGNTEAFF
. TRBJ2-2 TRBV11-3 TRBD2 TGTGCCAGCGAGGAGGCCGGGAGGAAGGACACCGGGGAGCTGTTTTTT CASEEAGRKDTGELFF
. TRBJ1-1 TRBV5-4 TRBD1 TGTGCCAGCAGCCCCCCCCCAACAGGGGTCGGCACTGAAGCTTTCTTT CASSPPPTGVGTEAFF
. TRBJ2-5 TRBV18 . TGTGCCAGCTCAAACCACGGGCAAGAGACCCAGTACTTC CASSNHGQETQYF
. TRBJ1-5 TRBV19 . TGTGCCAGTAGTCCTCGTACAGCCAATCAGCCCCAGCATTTT CASSPRTANQPQHF
few TRBJ1-2 TRBV11-2 . TGTGCCAGCAGCTTAGATCCGAGCCCTGCCGGCTATGGCTACACCTTC CASSLDPSPAGYGYTF
few TRBJ2-7 TRBV18 TRBD2 TGTGCCAGCTCACCCCCAGTCGGGGGGGGGCCCCTCTACGAGCAGTACTTC CASSPPVGGGPLYEQYF
. TRBJ2-7 TRBV4-3 . TGCGCCAGCAGCCAAGATTTACAGGGAGTCGACGAGCAGTACTTC CASSQDLQGVDEQYF
. TRBJ1-2 TRBV6-5 . TGTGCCAGCAGTTACTCGGAGGGAAATGGCTACACCTTC CASSYSEGNGYTF
. TRBJ2-1 TRBV12-5 TRBD2 TGTGCTAGTGGTTTAGGGTTACTAGCGGGAGAAATAGAGCAGTTCTTC CASGLGLLAGEIEQFF
. TRBJ2-7 TRBV7-9 TRBD2 TGTGCCAGCAGCTCCTACCCTAGCGGTTACTCCTACGAGCAGTACTTC CASSSYPSGYSYEQYF
. TRBJ1-1 TRBV7-7 . TGTGCTAGCAGCTTACACAGCCTAACGGCTGAAGCTTTCTTT CASSLHSLTAEAFF
. TRBJ2-5 TRBV10-3 . TGTGCCATCAGCGCTACAGGTCAACAAGAGACCCAGTACTTC CAISATGQQETQYF
. TRBJ2-7 TRBV7-2 TRBD2 TGTGCCAGCAGCTCCGGGGGGTCCGGTCGCTACGAGCAGTACTTC CASSSGGSGRYEQYF
. TRBJ2-1 TRBV10-3 . TGTGCCATCAGTGAAAACAGGGACAATGAGCAGTTCTTC CAISENRDNEQFF
. TRBJ2-1 TRBV9 TRBD1 TGTGCCAGCAGCGGGGGACAGGGCCACAATGAGCAGTTCTTC CASSGGQGHNEQFF
. TRBJ2-2 TRBV9 TRBD2 TGTGCCAGCAGCGTATCTGCTAGCGGCTACACCGGGGAGCTGTTTTTT CASSVSASGYTGELFF
. TRBJ1-2 TRBV5-4 . TGTGCCAGCACAGTACGGGGGGGCGAGGGTGGCTACACCTTC CASTVRGGEGGYTF
. TRBJ1-2 TRBV25-1 . TGTGCCAGCAGTGAACGGGAGGACTATGGCTACACCTTC CASSEREDYGYTF
. TRBJ1-5 TRBV10-3 . TGTGCCATCAGCGAAGGGGACATTAATCAGCCCCAGCATTTT CAISEGDINQPQHF
. TRBJ2-3 TRBV6-5 . TGTGCCAGCAGTTACTCGACGACTAGCACAGATACGCAGTATTTT CASSYSTTSTDTQYF
many TRBJ2-2 TRBV29-1 TRBD1 TGCAGCGGAGGGGCGACAGGGGATCCTAACACCGGGGAGCTGTTTTTT CSGGATGDPNTGELFF
. TRBJ2-1 TRBV9 TRBD2 TGTGCCAGCAGCCCCGAAACTAGCGGGAAAGGTGAGCAGTTCTTC CASSPETSGKGEQFF
. TRBJ2-7 TRBV14 . TGTGCCAGCAGCCAATTTTCGGTTGAGAACGAGCAGTACTTC CASSQFSVENEQYF
. TRBJ1-3 TRBV2 TRBD1 TGTGCCAGCAGTAATCGACAGGGAAGGGAGGGAAACACCATATATTTT CASSNRQGREGNTIYF
few TRBJ2-1 TRBV7-9 . TGTTCCAGCAGCCCCCGGCAGTTCTTC CSSSPRQFF